One and the same sample provided the 9 T cell receptor beta chains below, sequenced in a study of blood T cell repertoires in COVID-19. Here immunoSEQ multiplex PCR was the method, and the copy in TCRdb shows in-frame clones only, minus some. Of 150,000 to 200,000 clones listed, roughly 89% are singletons. Sequenced: peripheral blood. All receptors derive from a man between 45 and 60 years old with acute or convalescent COVID-19.

The chain is built from TRBV6-1 and TRBJ1-5, with TRBD1 as a possible D gene (5 bases). Germline assignment: CDR1 MNHNS and CDR2 SASEGT. This CDR3 is built from 17 residues. Trimming stripped 4 bases from V and 4 bases from J, with 20 bases between. The CDR3 region has the DNA TGTGCCAGCAGTGTTTACAGGACCCAGGCCAGTAATCAGCCCCAGCATTTT. Its translation is CASSVYRTQASNQPQHF.

CDR3 residues: CASRGQGEEKLFF. The CDR3 bases are TGTGCCAGCAGAGGACAGGGGGAAGAAAAACTGTTTTTT. The chain joins TRBV7-9 to TRBJ1-4; 10 nucleotides align to TRBD1. V shed 6 bases and J 8 bases; nucleotides not matched to a gene: 3. In germline, CDR1 is SEHNR, CDR2 FQNEAQ (reference sequence). The CDR3 is 13 residues long.

The rearrangement joins TRBV28 to TRBJ2-3; the D is unclear. This CDR3 is built from 15 residues. The germline V gene has CDR1 MDHEN and CDR2 SYDVKM. Trimming pared 5 bases from V and 10 bases from J, leaving 22 bases between. The CDR3 loop reads CASSDNNLSSSAQYF. CDR3 bases: TGTGCCAGCAGTGATAATAACTTAAGTTCAAGCGCGCAGTATTTT.

This rearrangement joins TRBV12-3 or TRBV12-4 to TRBJ1-2; no firm D call. V was pared by 3 bases and J by 8 bases, with 10 bases between. This CDR3 has 12 amino acids. CDR3 nucleotides: TGTGCCAGCAGTTTGTCCACGGGGGGCTACACCTTC. Encoded protein: CASSLSTGGYTF.

The chain recombines TRBV9 with TRBJ1-2, with 7 bases matching TRBD1. With 3 bases clipped from V and 3 bases from J, the junction kept 8 bases outside the gene matches. This CDR3 spans 15 amino acids. The germline gives CDR1 SGDLS, CDR2 YYNGEE. The CDR3 region is CASSARQGLDYGYTF. DNA for the CDR3: TGTGCCAGCAGCGCAAGACAGGGTTTAGACTATGGCTACACCTTC.

As DNA, the CDR3 is TGTGCCAGCAGTCTTGGCAGGGGGCAAACTGAAGCTTTCTTT. Its translation is CASSLGRGQTEAFF. This chain joins TRBV28 and TRBJ1-1; 8 bases map to TRBD1. V shed 5 bases and J 5 bases; nucleotides not matched to a gene: 7. CDR1 MDHEN and CDR2 SYDVKM come from the germline V gene. The CDR3 covers 14 residues.

The V gene is TRBV6-5, the J gene TRBJ1-6; D not certain. With 2 bases removed from V and 8 bases from J, the gap between germline ends came to 10 bases. This CDR3 region has 14 residues. Germline V CDR1 and CDR2: MNHEY, SVGAGI. The DNA of the CDR3 is TGTGCCAGCAGTTACGAGGCGGGTCATTCACCCCTCCACTTT. Amino acids: CASSYEAGHSPLHF.

This clone was picked up a small number of times. This chain uses TRBV24-1 with TRBJ2-3; TRBD2 matches 13 bases. This CDR3 comprises 17 residues. Germline V CDR1 and CDR2: KGHDR, SFDVKD. Trimming at V came to 3 bases and at J to 1 base, leaving 3 bases not matched to a gene. CDR3 loop: CATSDPTSGGGTDTQYF. CDR3 sequence (DNA): TGTGCCACCAGTGATCCTACTAGCGGGGGGGGCACAGATACGCAGTATTTT.

The V call is TRBV4-1, the J call TRBJ1-3; possibly TRBD1 for D (5 bases). Trimming cost V 5 bases and J 0 bases, with 14 bases left between them. This CDR3 spans 16 amino acids. Germline CDR1 is MGHRA and CDR2 is YSYEKL. The CDR3 region has the DNA TGCGCCAGCAGCTGGAGAACACAGGACTCTGGAAACACCATATATTTT. Translating gives CASSWRTQDSGNTIYF.